This T cell receptor beta chain comes out of a study of shared clonotypes between healthy human individuals. Donors were healthy HIV-negative adults without recently reported acute infections or vaccinations. The length of the CDR3 is 11 residues. Per germline, CDR1 DFQATT and CDR2 SNEGSKA (reference sequence). V was trimmed by 7 bases and J by 8 bases, leaving 12 bases between them. Across several immunoSEQ plates, the genomic DNA of each subset was split evenly. The data were produced by immunoSEQ multiplex PCR, yet TCRdb's version contains in-frame clones alone and is incomplete. Of about 1.1 million clones in the sample, approximately 80% are singletons; the top ten hold roughly 0.57%.

The TCR comes from a man aged 18 to 30 in good health. Some clones in this sample may be carry-over from other donors' samples. The V call is TRBV20-1, the J call TRBJ2-1; D gene ambiguous. Input material: memory CD4+ T cells from PBMCs. This sample's subset: CD45RA-negative fraction. CDR3 nucleotide sequence: TGCAGTGTTGGGGTGTATGATGAGCAGTTCTTC. Protein sequence: CSVGVYDEQFF.